This TCR beta chain stems from a study of blood T cell repertoires in COVID-19 (dated by TCRdb to 2018 to 2021). Background on the whole study: Samples covering the acute and convalescent phases of COVID-19 were provided by collaborators in the United States, Italy and Spain. Deeply sampled blood TCRbeta repertoires from subjects exposed to, actively infected with, or recovered from COVID-19 were included in the dataset. Samples were obtained from the ongoing ImmuneRACE study (first 160 participants) and from over 1,000 subjects provided by 6 global collaborators. Nearly every sample came with metadata listing a de-identified subject ID, COVID-19 status, age in years and sex. The repertoires were released in a freely available public database intended as a resource for research on the immune response to SARS-CoV-2. Where HLA class I and class II types were available, the types were taken from metadata supplied by the sample provider, not from assay-based typing. The prospective study material was composed of cDNA or gDNA derived from T cells, B-cell-depleted T cells, or PBMCs. Overall study results and their limits: The quantity of clinical and demographic metadata differed by source and by participant and was supplied without curation.

From the cysteine up to the phenylalanine, the CDR3 has a length of 15 residues. Only the CDR3 region is kept as DNA, spanning 45 bases read in frame from base 1. V loses 1 base, J loses 2 bases, and the germline ends lie 13 bases apart. CDR1 and CDR2 are drawn from the germline V gene (reference sequence): GTSNPN, SVGIG. Turning to this clone: This clone's antigen is unknown. Qualities for individual bases were not recorded, and no much larger clone is one base off. Different DNA sequences within this sample yield the same CDR3.

TCRbeta CDR3 regions were amplified from genomic DNA by means of the immunoSEQ Assay, a bias-controlled multiplex PCR. From the authors' description of their analysis: Within the assay, amplification of reference gene primers was used to estimate how many nucleated cells each sample contained. To quantify the absolute abundance of each unique TCRbeta CDR3 rearrangement, sequence reads were collapsed and filtered. Productive Simpson clonality was computed per sample as the square root of Simpson's diversity index over productive rearrangements. TCRdb carries this immuneACCESS record with in-frame sequences only. Its versions omit some clonotypes, under half of them owing to an unresolved V gene in the studies checked, with the rest unexplained. V and J calls and clone size follow that table, whereas D and trimming were derived from the DNA. This sample gives tens of thousands of clones in total; about 80% of them show up just once. Approximately 7% of the sample is taken by the ten largest.

At one collaborating source in Seattle, patients were enrolled during active infection and were followed longitudinally through the course of disease. The collaborating institutions used their own protocols to collect whole blood in K2EDTA tubes. Collaborator samples were shipped for TCRbeta analysis as frozen whole blood, isolated PBMCs, or DNA extracted from either sample type. Specimen: peripheral blood. The origin of this receptor is a man under 40 with COVID-19, enrolled during active disease. The chain uses TRBV30 and TRBJ2-3, with a tentative D gene TRBD1 over 6 matching bases. The nucleotides read TGTGCCTGGAGTGGTGGACAGAGACTCACAGATACGCAGTATTTT. It translates to CAWSGGQRLTDTQYF.